Listed below are T cell receptor beta chains from one sample, sequenced in a study of CD8+ T cells in alopecia areata. Method: immunoSEQ multiplex PCR; TCRdb's copy keeps in-frame clones and lacks some. Here the sample spans 150,000 to 200,000 clones, approximately 56% being singletons. Specimen: CD4+ T cells sorted from blood, collected at week 0. These receptors were obtained from a human donor with alopecia areata. The CDR3 runs from the conserved cysteine through the conserved F or W. A D gene is named only where the DNA matches it firmly. Part of the rows lack a size; the others show once, few, many or a class for expanded clones.

V,D,J,size,CDR3,DNA
TRBV2,-,TRBJ1-1,few,CASLQDLNTEAFF,TGTGCCAGCCTACAGGACCTCAACACTGAAGCTTTCTTT
TRBV29-1,-,TRBJ1-1,once,CSALDSVNTEAFF,TGCAGCGCCTTGGACAGCGTGAACACTGAAGCTTTCTTT
TRBV9,TRBD1,TRBJ1-2,-,CASSVEYRGFGYTF,TGTGCCAGCAGCGTAGAATACAGGGGGTTTGGCTACACCTTC
TRBV29-1,-,TRBJ2-2,-,CSVGFGSGELFF,TGCAGCGTAGGTTTCGGAAGCGGGGAGCTGTTTTTT
TRBV7-8,-,TRBJ1-5,-,CASSPALGGPQHF,TGTGCCAGCAGCCCAGCACTTGGAGGGCCCCAGCATTTT
TRBV29-1,TRBD1,TRBJ1-2,-,CSVVDRVGYGYTF,TGCAGCGTTGTGGACAGGGTTGGCTATGGCTACACCTTC
TRBV29-1,-,TRBJ2-7,-,CSVVGHYEQYF,TGCAGCGTTGTGGGGCACTACGAGCAGTACTTC
TRBV6-5,-,TRBJ1-6,few,CASSPGVRRRSPLHF,TGTGCCAGCAGCCCGGGGGTAAGAAGGCGTTCACCCCTCCACTTT
TRBV29-1,-,TRBJ2-1,-,CSVVKSSYNEQFF,TGCAGCGTTGTCAAGAGCTCCTACAATGAGCAGTTCTTC
TRBV7-2,-,TRBJ2-3,-,CASSLTRDTQYF,TGTGCCAGCAGCCTAACTAGGGATACGCAGTATTTT
TRBV7-9,-,TRBJ1-2,-,CASSFPSEGGYTF,TGTGCCAGCAGCTTCCCCTCGGAGGGGGGCTACACCTTC
TRBV14,-,TRBJ2-5,-,CASSQGLLVTQYF,TGTGCCAGCAGCCAAGGTCTTCTGGTGACCCAGTACTTC
TRBV18,-,TRBJ2-1,-,CASSPPMTESRFF,TGTGCCAGCTCACCACCGATGACCGAATCGCGGTTCTTC
TRBV15,TRBD2,TRBJ2-5,-,CATSSRLAGTQYF,TGTGCCACCAGCAGTAGACTAGCAGGGACCCAGTACTTC